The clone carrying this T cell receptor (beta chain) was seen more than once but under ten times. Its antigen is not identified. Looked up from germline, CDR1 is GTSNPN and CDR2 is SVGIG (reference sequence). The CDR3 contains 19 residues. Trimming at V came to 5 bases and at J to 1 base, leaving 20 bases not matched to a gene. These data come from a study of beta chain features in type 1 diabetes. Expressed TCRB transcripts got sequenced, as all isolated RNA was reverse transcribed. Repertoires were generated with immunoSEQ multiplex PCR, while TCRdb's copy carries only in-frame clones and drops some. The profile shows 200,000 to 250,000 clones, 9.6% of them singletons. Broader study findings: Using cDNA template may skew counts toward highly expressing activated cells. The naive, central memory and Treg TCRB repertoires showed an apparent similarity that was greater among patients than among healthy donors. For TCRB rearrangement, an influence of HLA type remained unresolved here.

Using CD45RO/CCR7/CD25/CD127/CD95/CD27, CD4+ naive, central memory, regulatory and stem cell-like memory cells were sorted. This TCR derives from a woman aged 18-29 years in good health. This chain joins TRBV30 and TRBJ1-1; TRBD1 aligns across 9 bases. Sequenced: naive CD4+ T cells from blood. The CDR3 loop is CAWGKGTGTTGGGNTEAFF. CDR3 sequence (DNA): TGTGCCTGGGGAAAGGGGACAGGGACGACGGGAGGTGGGAACACTGAAGCTTTCTTT.